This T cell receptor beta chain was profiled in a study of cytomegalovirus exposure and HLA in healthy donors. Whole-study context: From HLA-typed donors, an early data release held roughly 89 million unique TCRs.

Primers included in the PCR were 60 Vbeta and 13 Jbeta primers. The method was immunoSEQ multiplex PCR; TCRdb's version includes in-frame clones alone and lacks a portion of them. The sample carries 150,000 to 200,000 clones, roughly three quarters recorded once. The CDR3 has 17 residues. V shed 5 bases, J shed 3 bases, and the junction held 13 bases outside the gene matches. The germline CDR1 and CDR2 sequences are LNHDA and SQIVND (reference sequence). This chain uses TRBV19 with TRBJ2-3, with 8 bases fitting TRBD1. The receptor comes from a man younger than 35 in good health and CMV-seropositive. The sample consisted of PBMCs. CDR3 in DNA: TGTGCCAGTAGTCCCTACCGTGGACAGGGTGAAACAGATACGCAGTATTTT. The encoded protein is CASSPYRGQGETDTQYF.